This T cell receptor beta chain was profiled in a study of blood T cell repertoires in COVID-19. Assay: immunoSEQ multiplex PCR; the TCRdb copy retains only in-frame clones and omits some. The sample consists of hundreds of thousands of clones, 70% to 90% of them appearing once. The CDR3 has 17 amino acids. CDR1 is KGHSH and CDR2 is LQKENI in the germline V gene. The V segment lost 3 bases and the J segment 6 bases; nucleotides outside the gene matches: 11. Sequencing used PBMCs or T cells enriched from blood (not recorded which). The chain carries TRBV18 and TRBJ2-2, with 9 bases lining up with TRBD2. The source of this sequence is a woman aged 45-65 years who had recovered from COVID-19. The CDR3 DNA reads as TGTGCCAGCTCACCCCTCCTTGCGGGAGGGCCTGCCGGGGAGCTGTTTTTT. As protein: CASSPLLAGGPAGELFF.